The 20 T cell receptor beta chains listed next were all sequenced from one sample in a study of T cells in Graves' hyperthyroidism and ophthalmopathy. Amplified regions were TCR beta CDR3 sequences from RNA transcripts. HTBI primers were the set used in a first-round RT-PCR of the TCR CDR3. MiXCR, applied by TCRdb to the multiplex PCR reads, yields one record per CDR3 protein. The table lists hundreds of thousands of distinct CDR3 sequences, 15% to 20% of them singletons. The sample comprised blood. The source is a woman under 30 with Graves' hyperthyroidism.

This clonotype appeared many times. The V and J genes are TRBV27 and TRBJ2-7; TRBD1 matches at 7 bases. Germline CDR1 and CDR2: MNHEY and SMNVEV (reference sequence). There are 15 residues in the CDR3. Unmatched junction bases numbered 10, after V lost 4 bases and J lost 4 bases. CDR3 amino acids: CASSSSGTAPYEQYF. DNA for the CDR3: TGTGCCAGCAGTTCCTCCGGGACAGCGCCTTACGAGCAGTACTTC.

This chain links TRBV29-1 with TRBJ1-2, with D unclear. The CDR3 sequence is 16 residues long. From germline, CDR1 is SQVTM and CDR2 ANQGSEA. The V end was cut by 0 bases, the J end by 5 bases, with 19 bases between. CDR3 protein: CSVEDRGAKAGYGYTF. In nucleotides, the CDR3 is TGCAGCGTTGAAGATAGAGGTGCGAAGGCGGGGTATGGCTACACCTTC.

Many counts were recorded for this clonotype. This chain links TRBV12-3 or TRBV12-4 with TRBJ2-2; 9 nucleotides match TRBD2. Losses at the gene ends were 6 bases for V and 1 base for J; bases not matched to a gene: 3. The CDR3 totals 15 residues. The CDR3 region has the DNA TGTGCCAGCAGGGCTAGCGGGGAGAACACCGGGGAGCTGTTTTTT. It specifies CASRASGENTGELFF.

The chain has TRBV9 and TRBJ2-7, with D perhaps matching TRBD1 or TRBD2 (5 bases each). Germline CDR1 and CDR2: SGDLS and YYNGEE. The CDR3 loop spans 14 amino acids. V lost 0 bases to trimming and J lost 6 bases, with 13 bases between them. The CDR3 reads CASSVELGGSEQYF. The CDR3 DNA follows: TGTGCCAGCAGCGTAGAGCTTGGGGGTAGCGAGCAGTACTTC.

The CDR3 region is CASSFGVAEAFF. CDR3 DNA: TGCGCCAGCAGCTTTGGCGTTGCTGAAGCTTTCTTT. The J gene is TRBJ1-1, the V gene TRBV5-1, with D uncertain. The germline V gene encodes CDR1 SGHRS and CDR2 YFSETQ. Between the trimmed V and J ends, which lost 2 bases and 6 bases, there was a span of 8 bases. There are 12 residues in the CDR3.

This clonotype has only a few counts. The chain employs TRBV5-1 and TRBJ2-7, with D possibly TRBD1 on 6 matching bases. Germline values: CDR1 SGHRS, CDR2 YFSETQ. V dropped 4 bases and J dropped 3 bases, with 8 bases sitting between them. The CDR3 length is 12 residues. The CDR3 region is CASSEGDYEQYF. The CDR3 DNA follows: TGCGCCAGCAGCGAGGGGGACTACGAGCAGTACTTC. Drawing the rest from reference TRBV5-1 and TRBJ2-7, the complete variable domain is KAGVTQTPRYLIKTRGQQVTLSCSPISGHRSVSWYQQTPGQGLQFLFEYFSETQRNKGNFPGRFSGRQFSNSRSEMNVSTLELGDSALYLCASSEGDYEQYFGPGTRLTVT.

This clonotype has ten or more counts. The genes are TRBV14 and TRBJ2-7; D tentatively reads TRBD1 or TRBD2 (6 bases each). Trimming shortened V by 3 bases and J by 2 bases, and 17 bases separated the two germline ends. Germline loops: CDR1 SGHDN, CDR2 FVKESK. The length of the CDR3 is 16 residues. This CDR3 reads CASSHTTGAAAYEQYF. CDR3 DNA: TGTGCCAGCAGCCACACAACGGGGGCCGCCGCCTACGAGCAGTACTTC.

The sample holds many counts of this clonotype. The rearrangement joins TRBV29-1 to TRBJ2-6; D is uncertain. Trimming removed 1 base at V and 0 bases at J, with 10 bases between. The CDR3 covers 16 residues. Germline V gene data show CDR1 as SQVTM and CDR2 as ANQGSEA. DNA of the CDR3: TGCAGCGTTGAAGGCAGAACGCGCTCTGGGGCCAACGTCCTGACTTTC. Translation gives CSVEGRTRSGANVLTF.

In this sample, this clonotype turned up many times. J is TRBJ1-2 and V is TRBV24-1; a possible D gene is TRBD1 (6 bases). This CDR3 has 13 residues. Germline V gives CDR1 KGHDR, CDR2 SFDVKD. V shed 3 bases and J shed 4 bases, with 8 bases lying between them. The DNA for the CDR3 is TGTGCCACCAGTGATGGACAGACCTATGGCTACACCTTC. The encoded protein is CATSDGQTYGYTF.

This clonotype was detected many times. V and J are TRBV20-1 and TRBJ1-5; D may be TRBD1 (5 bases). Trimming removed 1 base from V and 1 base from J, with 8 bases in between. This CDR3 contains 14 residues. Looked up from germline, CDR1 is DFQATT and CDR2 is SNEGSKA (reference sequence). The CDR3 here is CSARAGTSNQPQHF. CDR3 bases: TGCAGTGCTAGAGCGGGGACGAGCAATCAGCCCCAGCATTTT.

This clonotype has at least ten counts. CDR3 sequence: CASSLMGQGRLEAFF. CDR3 nucleotide sequence: TGCGCCAGCAGCTTGATGGGACAGGGAAGGCTTGAAGCTTTCTTT. V is TRBV5-1 and J is TRBJ1-1; 9 positions match TRBD1. The V and J ends lost 1 base and 7 bases, in that order; junction bases with no gene match: 8. Germline V gene lookup returns CDR1 SGHRS and CDR2 YFSETQ. The CDR3 runs 15 residues. Full variable domain (missing parts from reference TRBV5-1 and TRBJ1-1): KAGVTQTPRYLIKTRGQQVTLSCSPISGHRSVSWYQQTPGQGLQFLFEYFSETQRNKGNFPGRFSGRQFSNSRSEMNVSTLELGDSALYLCASSLMGQGRLEAFFGQGTRLTVV.

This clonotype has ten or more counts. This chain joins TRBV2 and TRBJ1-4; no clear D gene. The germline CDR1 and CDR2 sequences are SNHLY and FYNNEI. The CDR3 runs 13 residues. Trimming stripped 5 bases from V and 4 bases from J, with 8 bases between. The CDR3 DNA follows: TGTGCCAGCAGTTACGGGAATAATGAAAAACTGTTTTTT. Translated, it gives CASSYGNNEKLFF.

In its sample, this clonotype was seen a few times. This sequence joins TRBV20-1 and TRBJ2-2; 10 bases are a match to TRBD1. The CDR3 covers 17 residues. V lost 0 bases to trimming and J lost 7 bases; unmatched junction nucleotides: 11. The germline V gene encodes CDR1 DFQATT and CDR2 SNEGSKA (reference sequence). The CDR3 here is CSARDMFRDRGIGELFF. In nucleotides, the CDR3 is TGCAGTGCTAGAGATATGTTCAGGGACAGGGGTATCGGGGAGCTGTTTTTT.

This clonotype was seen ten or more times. The CDR3 is CSVIDGVEQYF. CDR3 sequence (DNA): TGCAGCGTTATTGACGGGGTCGAGCAGTACTTC. The chain recombines TRBV29-1 with TRBJ2-7; a possible D gene is TRBD2 (5 bases). Germline assignment: CDR1 SQVTM and CDR2 ANQGSEA. V was shortened by 5 bases and J by 6 bases, with 11 bases between the two germline ends. The CDR3 has 11 amino acids.

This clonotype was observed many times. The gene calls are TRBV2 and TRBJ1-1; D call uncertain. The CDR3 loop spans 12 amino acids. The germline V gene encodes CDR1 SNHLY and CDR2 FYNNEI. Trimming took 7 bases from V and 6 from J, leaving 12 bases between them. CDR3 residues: CASTDLVAEAFF. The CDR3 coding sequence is TGTGCCAGCACGGACTTGGTGGCTGAAGCTTTCTTT.

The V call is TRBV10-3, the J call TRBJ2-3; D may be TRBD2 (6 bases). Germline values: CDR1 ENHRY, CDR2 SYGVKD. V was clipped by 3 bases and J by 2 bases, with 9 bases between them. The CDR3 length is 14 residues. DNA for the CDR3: TGTGCCATCAGTGACGGGACTCTCACAGATACGCAGTATTTT. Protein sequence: CAISDGTLTDTQYF.

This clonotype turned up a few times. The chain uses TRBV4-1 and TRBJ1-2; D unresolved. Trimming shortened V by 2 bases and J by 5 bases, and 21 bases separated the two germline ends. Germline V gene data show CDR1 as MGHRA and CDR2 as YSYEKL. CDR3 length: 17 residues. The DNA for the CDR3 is TGCGCCAGCAGCCAAAGGGCCTTGGGCAGGATGGAGTATGGCTACACCTTC. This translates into CASSQRALGRMEYGYTF.

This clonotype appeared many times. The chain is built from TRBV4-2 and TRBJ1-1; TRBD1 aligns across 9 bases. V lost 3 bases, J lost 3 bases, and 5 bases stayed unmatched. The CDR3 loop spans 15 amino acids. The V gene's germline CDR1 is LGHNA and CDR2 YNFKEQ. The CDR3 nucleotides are TGTGCCAGCAGCCAGACCGACAGGGGGTACACTGAAGCTTTCTTT. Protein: CASSQTDRGYTEAFF.

CDR3 in DNA: TGTGCCAGCGCGGTGAGGAGTGACTATGGCTACACCTTC. Protein product: CASAVRSDYGYTF. V usage is TRBV2 and J usage is TRBJ1-2; no clear D. The germline V gene encodes CDR1 SNHLY and CDR2 FYNNEI. V was trimmed by 8 bases and J by 3 bases, leaving 13 bases between them. This CDR3 comprises 13 residues.

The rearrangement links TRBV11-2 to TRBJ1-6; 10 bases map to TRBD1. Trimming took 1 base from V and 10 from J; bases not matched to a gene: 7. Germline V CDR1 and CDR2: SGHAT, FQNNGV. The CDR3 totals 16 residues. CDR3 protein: CASSLGGTGARSPLHF. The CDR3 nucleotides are TGTGCCAGCAGCTTAGGGGGGACAGGGGCACGCTCACCCCTCCACTTT.